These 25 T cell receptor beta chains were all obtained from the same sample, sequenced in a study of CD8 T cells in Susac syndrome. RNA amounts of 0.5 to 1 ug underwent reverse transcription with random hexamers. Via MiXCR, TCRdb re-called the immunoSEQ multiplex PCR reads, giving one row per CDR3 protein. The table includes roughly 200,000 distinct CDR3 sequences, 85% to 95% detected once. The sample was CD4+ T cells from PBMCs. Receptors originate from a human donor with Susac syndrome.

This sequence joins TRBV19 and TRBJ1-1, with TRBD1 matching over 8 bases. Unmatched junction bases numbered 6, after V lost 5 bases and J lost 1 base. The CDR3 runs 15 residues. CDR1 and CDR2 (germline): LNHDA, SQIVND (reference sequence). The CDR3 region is CASSPRQGKNTEAFF. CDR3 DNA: TGTGCCAGTAGTCCTAGACAGGGGAAGAACACTGAAGCTTTCTTT.

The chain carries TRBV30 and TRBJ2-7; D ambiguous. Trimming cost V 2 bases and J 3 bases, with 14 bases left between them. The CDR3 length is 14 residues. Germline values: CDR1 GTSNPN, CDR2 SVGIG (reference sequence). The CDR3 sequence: CAWSFGRRDYEQYF. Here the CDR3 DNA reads TGTGCCTGGAGTTTCGGACGTCGAGACTACGAGCAGTACTTC.

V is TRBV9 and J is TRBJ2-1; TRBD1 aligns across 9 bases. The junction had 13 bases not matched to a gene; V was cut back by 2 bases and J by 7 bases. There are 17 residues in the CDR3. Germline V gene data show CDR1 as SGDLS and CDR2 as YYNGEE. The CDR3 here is CASSVSLPGQGFNEQFF. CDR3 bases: TGTGCCAGCAGCGTTTCTTTACCGGGACAGGGTTTTAATGAGCAGTTCTTC.

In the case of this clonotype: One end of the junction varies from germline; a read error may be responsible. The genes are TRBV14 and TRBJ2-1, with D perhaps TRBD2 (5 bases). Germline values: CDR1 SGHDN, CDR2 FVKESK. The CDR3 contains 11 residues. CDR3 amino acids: CASSQGAIGIF. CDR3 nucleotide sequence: TGTGCCAGCAGCCAAGGGGCTATCGGGATCTTC.

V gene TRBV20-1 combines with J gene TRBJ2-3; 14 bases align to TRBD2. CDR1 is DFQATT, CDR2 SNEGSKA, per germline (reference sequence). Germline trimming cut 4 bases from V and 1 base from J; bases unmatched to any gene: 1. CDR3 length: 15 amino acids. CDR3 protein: CSAKGLAGGTDTQYF. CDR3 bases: TGCAGTGCTAAGGGACTAGCGGGGGGCACAGATACGCAGTATTTT.

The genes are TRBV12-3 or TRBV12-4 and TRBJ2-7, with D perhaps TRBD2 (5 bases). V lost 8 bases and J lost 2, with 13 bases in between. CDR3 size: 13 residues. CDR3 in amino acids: CASGETGTYEQYF. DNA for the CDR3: TGTGCCAGCGGGGAGACCGGGACCTACGAGCAGTACTTC.

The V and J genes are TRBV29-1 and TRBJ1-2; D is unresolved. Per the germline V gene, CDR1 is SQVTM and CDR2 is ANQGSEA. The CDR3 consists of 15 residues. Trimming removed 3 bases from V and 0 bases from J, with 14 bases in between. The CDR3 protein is CSVELRDNTNYGYTF. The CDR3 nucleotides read TGCAGCGTTGAGTTGCGCGACAACACTAACTATGGCTACACCTTC.

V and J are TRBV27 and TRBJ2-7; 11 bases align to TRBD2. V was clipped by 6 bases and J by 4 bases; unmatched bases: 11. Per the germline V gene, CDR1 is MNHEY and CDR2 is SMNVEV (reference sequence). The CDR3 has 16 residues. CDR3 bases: TGTGCCAGCAGCACTACCGGGACTAGCGGTTTGTACGAGCAGTACTTC. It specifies CASSTTGTSGLYEQYF.

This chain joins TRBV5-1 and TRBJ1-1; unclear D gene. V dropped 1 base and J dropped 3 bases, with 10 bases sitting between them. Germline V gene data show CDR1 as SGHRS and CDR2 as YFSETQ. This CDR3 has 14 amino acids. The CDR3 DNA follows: TGCGCCAGCAGCTTGAACAGCGGGGACACTGAAGCTTTCTTT. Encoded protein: CASSLNSGDTEAFF. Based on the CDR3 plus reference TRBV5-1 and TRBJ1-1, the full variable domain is KAGVTQTPRYLIKTRGQQVTLSCSPISGHRSVSWYQQTPGQGLQFLFEYFSETQRNKGNFPGRFSGRQFSNSRSEMNVSTLELGDSALYLCASSLNSGDTEAFFGQGTRLTVV.

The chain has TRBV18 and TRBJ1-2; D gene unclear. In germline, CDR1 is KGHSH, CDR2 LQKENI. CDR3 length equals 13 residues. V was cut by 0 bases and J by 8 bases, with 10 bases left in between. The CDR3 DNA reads TGTGCCAGCTCACCACCGGTAATCCCGGGCTACACCTTC. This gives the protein CASSPPVIPGYTF. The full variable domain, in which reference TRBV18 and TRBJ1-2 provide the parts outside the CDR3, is NAGVMQNPRHLVRRRGQEARLRCSPMKGHSHVYWYRQLPEEGLKFMVYLQKENIIDESGMPKERFSAEFPKEGPSILRIQQVVRGDSAAYFCASSPPVIPGYTFGSGTRLTVV.

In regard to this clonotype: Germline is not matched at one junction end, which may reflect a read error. In DNA form, the CDR3 reads TGTGCCAGTAGCCACCTGGACACCCAGAGGACCTATGGCTACACCTTC. Translated: CASSHLDTQRTYGYTF. The chain employs TRBV3-1 and TRBJ1-2; a weak D match, TRBD1 (5 bases). The CDR3 totals 16 residues. From germline, CDR1 is LGHDT and CDR2 YNNKEL (reference sequence).

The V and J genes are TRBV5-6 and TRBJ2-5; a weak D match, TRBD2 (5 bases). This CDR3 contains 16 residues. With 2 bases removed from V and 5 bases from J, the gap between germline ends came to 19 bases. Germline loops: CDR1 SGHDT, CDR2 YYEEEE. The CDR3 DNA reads TGTGCCAGCAGCTTCTTGGGGAGACAAAGGCGGGAGACCCAGTACTTC. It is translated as CASSFLGRQRRETQYF.

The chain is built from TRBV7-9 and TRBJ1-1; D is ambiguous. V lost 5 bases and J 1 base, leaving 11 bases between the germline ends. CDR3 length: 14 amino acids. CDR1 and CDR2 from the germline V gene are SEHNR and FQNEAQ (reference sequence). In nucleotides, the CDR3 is TGTGCCAGCAGCCAGAGGGCCCCGAACACTGAAGCTTTCTTT. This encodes CASSQRAPNTEAFF.

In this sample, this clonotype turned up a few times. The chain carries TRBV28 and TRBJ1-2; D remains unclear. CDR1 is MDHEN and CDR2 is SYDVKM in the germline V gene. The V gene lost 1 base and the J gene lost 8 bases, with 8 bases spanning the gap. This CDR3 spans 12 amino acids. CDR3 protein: CASSLSGVGYTF. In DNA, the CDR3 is TGTGCCAGCAGTTTATCCGGGGTGGGCTACACCTTC.

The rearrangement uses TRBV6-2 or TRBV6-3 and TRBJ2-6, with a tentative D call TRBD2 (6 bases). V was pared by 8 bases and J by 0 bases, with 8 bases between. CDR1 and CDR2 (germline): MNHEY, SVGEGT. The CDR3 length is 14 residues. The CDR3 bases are TGTGCCAGCGGGGGACTCTCTGGGGCCAACGTCCTGACTTTC. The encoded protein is CASGGLSGANVLTF.

The CDR3 nucleotides read TGTGCCAGCAGCTTAGGGTTAGTCGGAAGCTCCTACGAGCAGTACTTC. This encodes CASSLGLVGSSYEQYF. The chain uses TRBV7-9 and TRBJ2-7; D ambiguous. V was trimmed by 1 base and J by 0 bases, leaving 13 bases between them. CDR3 size: 16 residues. Germline lookup yields CDR1 SEHNR and CDR2 FQNEAQ (reference sequence).

CDR3 sequence reads: CASSVAPISGRARNEQFF. CDR3 coding DNA: TGTGCCAGCAGCGTAGCCCCTATCAGCGGGAGGGCCAGGAATGAGCAGTTCTTC. This chain links TRBV9 with TRBJ2-1; 10 bases map to TRBD2. The CDR3 is 18 amino acids. The junction had 13 bases not matched to a gene; V was cut back by 0 bases and J by 7 bases. The germline CDR1 and CDR2 sequences are SGDLS and YYNGEE. The complete variable domain, with remaining parts taken from reference TRBV9 and TRBJ2-1, reads DSGVTQTPKHLITATGQRVTLRCSPRSGDLSVYWYQQSLDQGLQFLIQYYNGEERAKGNILERFSAQQFPDLHSELNLSSLELGDSALYFCASSVAPISGRARNEQFFGPGTRLTVL.

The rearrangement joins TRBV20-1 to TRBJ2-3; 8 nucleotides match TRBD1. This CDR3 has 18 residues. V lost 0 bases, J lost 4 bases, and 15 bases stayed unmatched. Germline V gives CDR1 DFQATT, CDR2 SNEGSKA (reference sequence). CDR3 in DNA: TGCAGTGCTAGAGATTACGCTCCAGGACAGGGAATTCCAGATACGCAGTATTTT. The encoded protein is CSARDYAPGQGIPDTQYF.

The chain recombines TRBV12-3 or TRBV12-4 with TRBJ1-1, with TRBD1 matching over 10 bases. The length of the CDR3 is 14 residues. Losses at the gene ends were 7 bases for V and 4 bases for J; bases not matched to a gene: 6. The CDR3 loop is CASTSTGGLTEAFF. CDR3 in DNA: TGTGCCAGCACTTCGACAGGGGGCCTCACTGAAGCTTTCTTT.

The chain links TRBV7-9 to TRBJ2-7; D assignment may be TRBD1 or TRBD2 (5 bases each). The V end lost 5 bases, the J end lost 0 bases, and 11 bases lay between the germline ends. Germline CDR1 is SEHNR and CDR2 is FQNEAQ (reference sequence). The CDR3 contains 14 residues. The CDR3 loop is CASSKKGSSYEQYF. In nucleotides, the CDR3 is TGTGCCAGCAGCAAGAAGGGGAGCTCCTACGAGCAGTACTTC.

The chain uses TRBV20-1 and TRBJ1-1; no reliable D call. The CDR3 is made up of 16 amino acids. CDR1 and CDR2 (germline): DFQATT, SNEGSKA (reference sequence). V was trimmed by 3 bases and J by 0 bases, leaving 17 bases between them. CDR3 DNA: TGCAGTGCTAGTAGCGGCCTGCTGATCGTGAACACTGAAGCTTTCTTT. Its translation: CSASSGLLIVNTEAFF.

Here the CDR3 reads CSAAGQGNNEQFF. The CDR3 DNA reads TGCAGTGCGGCGGGACAGGGGAACAATGAGCAGTTCTTC. The chain couples TRBV20-1 to TRBJ2-1; 10 positions agree with TRBD1. CDR3 length: 13 amino acids. CDR1 DFQATT and CDR2 SNEGSKA come from the germline V gene (reference sequence). V lost 6 bases, J lost 5 bases, and 4 bases stayed unmatched.

In DNA form, the CDR3 reads TGTGCCTGGAAGGACAGTAACTATGGCTACACCTTC. It translates to CAWKDSNYGYTF. The rearrangement joins TRBV30 to TRBJ1-2, with D possibly being TRBD1 (6 bases). The CDR3 extends over 12 amino acids. CDR1 GTSNPN and CDR2 SVGIG come from the germline V gene (reference sequence). V was shortened by 4 bases and J by 1 base, with 7 bases between the two germline ends.

This chain's CDR3 is CSARALLDRESYEQYF. The CDR3 bases are TGCAGTGCTAGAGCCCTGCTGGACAGGGAAAGCTACGAGCAGTACTTC. The V and J genes are TRBV20-1 and TRBJ2-7; 8 bases line up with TRBD1. The CDR3 is 16 residues long. V lost 1 base, J lost 3 bases, and 11 bases stayed unmatched. CDR1 and CDR2 from the germline V gene are DFQATT and SNEGSKA (reference sequence).

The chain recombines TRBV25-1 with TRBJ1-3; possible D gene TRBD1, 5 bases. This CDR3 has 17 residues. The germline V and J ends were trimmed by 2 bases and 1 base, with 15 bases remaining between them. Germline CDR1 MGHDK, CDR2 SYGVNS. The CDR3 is CASSEHMADRSGNTIYF. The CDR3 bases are TGTGCCAGCAGTGAACATATGGCAGACAGATCTGGAAACACCATATATTTT.